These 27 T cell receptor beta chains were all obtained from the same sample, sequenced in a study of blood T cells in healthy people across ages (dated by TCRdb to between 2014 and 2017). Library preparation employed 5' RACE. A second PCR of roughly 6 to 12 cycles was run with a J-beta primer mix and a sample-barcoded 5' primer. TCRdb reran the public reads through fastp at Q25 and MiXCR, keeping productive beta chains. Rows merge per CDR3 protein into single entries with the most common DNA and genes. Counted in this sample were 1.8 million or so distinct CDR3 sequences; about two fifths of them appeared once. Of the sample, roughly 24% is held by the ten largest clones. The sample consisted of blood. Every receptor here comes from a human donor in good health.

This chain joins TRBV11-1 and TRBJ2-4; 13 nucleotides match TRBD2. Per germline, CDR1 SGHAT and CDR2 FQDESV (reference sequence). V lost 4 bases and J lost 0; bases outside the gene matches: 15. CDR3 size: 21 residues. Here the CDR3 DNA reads TGTGCCAGCAGCTCCCAACTAGCGGGGGGGCTACCTTACTTAGCCAAAAACATTCAGTACTTC. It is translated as CASSSQLAGGLPYLAKNIQYF.

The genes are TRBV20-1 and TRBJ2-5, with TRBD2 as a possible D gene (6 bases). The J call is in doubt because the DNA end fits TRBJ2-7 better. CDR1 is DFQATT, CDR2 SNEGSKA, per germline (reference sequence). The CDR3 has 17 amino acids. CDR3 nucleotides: TGCAGTGCTAGAGATCCTTTGGCGGGACGAATTACCTACGAGCAGTACTTC. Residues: CSARDPLAGRITYEQYF.

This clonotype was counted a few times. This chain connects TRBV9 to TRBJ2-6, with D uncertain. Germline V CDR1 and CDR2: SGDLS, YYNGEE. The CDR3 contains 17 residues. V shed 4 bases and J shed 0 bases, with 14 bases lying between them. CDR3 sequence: CASSPRVLVSGANVLTF. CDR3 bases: TGTGCCAGCAGCCCCCGGGTCCTGGTCTCTGGGGCCAACGTCCTGACTTTC.

The CDR3 DNA reads TGTGCCAGCAGCCAGGGACAGGTAGCTAACTATGGCTACACCTTC. Translated, it gives CASSQGQVANYGYTF. The chain joins TRBV3-1 to TRBJ1-2; 8 nucleotides match TRBD1. The length of the CDR3 is 15 residues. With 3 bases clipped from V and 0 bases from J, the junction kept 3 bases outside the gene matches. Germline V CDR1 and CDR2: LGHDT, YNNKEL (reference sequence).

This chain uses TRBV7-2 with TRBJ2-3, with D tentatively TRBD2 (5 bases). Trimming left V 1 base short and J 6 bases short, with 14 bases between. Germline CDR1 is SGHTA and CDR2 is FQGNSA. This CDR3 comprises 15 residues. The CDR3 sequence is CASSLDTSVVDTQYF. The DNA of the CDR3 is TGTGCCAGCAGCTTAGATACTAGTGTAGTTGATACGCAGTATTTT.

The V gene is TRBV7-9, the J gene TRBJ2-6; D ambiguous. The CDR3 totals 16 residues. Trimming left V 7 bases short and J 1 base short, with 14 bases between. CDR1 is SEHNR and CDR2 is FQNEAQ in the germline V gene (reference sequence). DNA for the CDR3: TGTGCCAGCACCTTCCTAGGAGCTTCTGGGGCCAACGTCCTGACTTTC. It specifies CASTFLGASGANVLTF. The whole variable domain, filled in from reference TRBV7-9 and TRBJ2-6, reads DTGVSQNPRHKITKRGQNVTFRCDPISEHNRLYWYRQTLGQGPEFLTYFQNEAQLEKSRLLSDRFSAERPKGSFSTLEIQRTEQGDSAMYLCASTFLGASGANVLTFGAGSRLTVL.

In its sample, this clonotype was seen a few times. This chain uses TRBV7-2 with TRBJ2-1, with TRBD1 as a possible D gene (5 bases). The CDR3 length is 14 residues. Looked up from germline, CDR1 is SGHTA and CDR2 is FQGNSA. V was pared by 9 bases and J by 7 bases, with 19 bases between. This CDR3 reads CASLTGGLGNEQFF. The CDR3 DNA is TGTGCCAGTTTAACAGGCGGATTAGGGAATGAGCAGTTCTTC.

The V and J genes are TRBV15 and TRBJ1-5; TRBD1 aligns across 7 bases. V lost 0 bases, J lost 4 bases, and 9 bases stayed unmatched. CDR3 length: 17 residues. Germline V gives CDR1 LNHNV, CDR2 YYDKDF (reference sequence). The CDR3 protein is CATSRDPDRLLNQPQHF. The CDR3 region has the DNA TGTGCCACCAGCAGAGACCCGGACAGGCTGCTAAATCAGCCCCAGCATTTT.

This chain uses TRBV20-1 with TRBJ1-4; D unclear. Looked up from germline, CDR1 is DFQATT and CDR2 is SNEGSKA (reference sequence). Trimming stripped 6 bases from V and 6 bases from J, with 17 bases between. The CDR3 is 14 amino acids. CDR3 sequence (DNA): TGCAGTGCCCGGTGGTTGTGGTGGTATGAAAAACTGTTTTTT. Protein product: CSARWLWWYEKLFF.

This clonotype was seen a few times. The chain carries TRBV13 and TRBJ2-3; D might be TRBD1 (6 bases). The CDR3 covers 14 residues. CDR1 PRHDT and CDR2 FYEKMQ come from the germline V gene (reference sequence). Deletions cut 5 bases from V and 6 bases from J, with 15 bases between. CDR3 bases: TGTGCCAGCAGCACCAGGGGATTCGGGGATACGCAGTATTTT. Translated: CASSTRGFGDTQYF.

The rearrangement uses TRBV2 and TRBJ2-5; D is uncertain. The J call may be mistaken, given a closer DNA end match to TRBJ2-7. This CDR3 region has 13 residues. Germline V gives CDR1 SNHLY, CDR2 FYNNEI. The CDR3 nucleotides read TGTGCCAGCAGTGACGATAGGCAGGTCGAGCAGTACTTC. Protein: CASSDDRQVEQYF.

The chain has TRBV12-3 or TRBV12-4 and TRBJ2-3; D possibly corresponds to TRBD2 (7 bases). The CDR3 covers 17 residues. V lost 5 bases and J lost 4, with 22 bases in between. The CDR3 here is CASSPRGAGIRADTQYF. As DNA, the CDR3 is TGTGCCAGCAGTCCCCGGGGGGCGGGGATTAGGGCAGATACGCAGTATTTT.

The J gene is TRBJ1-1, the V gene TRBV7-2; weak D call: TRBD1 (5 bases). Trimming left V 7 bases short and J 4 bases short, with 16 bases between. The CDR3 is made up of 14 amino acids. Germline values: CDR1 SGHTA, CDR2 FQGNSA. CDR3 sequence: CASTTGPDGTEAFF. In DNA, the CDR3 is TGTGCCAGCACAACAGGACCTGACGGCACTGAAGCTTTCTTT.

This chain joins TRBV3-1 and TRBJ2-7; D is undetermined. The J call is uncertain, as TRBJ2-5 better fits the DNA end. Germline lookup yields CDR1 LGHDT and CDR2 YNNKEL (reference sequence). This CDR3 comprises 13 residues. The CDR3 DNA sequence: TGTGCCAGCAGCCCCTACTTAATAGAGACCCAGTACTTC. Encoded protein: CASSPYLIETQYF.

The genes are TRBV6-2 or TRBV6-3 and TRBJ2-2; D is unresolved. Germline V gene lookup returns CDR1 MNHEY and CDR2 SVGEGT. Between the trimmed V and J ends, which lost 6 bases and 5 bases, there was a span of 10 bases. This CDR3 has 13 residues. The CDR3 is CASSCLETGELFF. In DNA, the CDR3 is TGTGCCAGCAGCTGTCTAGAGACCGGGGAGCTGTTTTTT.

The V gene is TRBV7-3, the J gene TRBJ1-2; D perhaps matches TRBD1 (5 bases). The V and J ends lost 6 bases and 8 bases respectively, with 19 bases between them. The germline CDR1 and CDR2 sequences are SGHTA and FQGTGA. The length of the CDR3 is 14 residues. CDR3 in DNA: TGTGCCAGCAGTGCAGGGAATACAGGAGGGGGCTACACCTTC. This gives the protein CASSAGNTGGGYTF.

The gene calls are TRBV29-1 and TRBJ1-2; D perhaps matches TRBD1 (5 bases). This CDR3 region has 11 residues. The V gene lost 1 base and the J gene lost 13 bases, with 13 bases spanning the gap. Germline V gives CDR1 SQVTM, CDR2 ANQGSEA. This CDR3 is CSVEGGLSCTF. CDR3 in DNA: TGCAGCGTTGAAGGGGGCCTTTCCTGCACCTTC.

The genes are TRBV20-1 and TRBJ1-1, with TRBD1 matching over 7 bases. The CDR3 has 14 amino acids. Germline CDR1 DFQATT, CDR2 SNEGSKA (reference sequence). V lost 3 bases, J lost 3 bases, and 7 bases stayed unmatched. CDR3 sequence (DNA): TGCAGTGCTAGTTATACAGGGGAATACACTGAAGCTTTCTTT. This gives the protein CSASYTGEYTEAFF.

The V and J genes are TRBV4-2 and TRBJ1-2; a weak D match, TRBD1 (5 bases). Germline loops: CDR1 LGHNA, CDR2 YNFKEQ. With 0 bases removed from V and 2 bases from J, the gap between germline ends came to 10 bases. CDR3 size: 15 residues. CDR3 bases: TGTGCCAGCAGCCAAGAAGGGGCAGGGAACTATGGCTACACCTTC. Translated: CASSQEGAGNYGYTF.

The CDR3 DNA sequence: TGCGCCAGCAGCCAAGATAGAGGGGCAGGGGGTTTTAGCACCCTCCACTTT. Translation gives CASSQDRGAGGFSTLHF. The chain recombines TRBV4-1 with TRBJ1-6, with 7 bases fitting TRBD1. The CDR3 spans 17 residues. Trimming cost V 0 bases and J 14 bases; bases outside gene matches: 16. In germline, CDR1 is MGHRA, CDR2 YSYEKL.

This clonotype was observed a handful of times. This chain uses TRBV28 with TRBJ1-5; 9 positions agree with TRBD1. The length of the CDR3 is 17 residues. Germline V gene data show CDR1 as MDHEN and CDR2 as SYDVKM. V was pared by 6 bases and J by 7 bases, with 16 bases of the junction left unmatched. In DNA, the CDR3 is TGTGCCAGCAGCCGGACAGGGGCGAGCGTAATCGTCCAGCCCCAGCATTTT. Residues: CASSRTGASVIVQPQHF.

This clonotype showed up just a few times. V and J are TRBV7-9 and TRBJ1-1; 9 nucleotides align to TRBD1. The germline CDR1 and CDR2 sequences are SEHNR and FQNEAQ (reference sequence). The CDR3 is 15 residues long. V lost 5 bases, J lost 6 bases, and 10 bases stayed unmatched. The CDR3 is CASSRSWGQGPEAFF. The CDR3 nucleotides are TGTGCCAGCAGCCGGTCGTGGGGACAGGGCCCTGAAGCTTTCTTT.

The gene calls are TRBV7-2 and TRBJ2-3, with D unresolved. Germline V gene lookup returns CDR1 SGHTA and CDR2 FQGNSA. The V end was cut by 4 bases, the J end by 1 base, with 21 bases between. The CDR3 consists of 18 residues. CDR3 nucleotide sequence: TGTGCCAGCAGCTCAGACATCGATGGGGTTGGTCGCACAGATACGCAGTATTTT. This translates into CASSSDIDGVGRTDTQYF.

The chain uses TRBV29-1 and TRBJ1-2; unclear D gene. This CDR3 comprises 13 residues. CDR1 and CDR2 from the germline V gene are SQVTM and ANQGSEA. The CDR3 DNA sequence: TGCAACGCCGGAGTGGGCAGAGACTATGGCTACACCTTC. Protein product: CNAGVGRDYGYTF.

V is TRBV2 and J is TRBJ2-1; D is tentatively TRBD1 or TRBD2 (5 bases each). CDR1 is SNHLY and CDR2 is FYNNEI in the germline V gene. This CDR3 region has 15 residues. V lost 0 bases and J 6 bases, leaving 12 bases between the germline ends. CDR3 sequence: CASSEALGDLNEQFF. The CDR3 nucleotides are TGTGCCAGCAGTGAAGCGTTGGGGGACCTCAATGAGCAGTTCTTC.

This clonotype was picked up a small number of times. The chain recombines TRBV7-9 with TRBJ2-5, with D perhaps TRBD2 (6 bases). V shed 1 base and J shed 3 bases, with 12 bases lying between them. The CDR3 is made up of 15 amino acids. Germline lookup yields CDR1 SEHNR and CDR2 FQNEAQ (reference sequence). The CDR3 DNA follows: TGTGCCAGCAGCTTAGGGGACTTAGCAGAAGAGACCCAGTACTTC. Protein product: CASSLGDLAEETQYF.

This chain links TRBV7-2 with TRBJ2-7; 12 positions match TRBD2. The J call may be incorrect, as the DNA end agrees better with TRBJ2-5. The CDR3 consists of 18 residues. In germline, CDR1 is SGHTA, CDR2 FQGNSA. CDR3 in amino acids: CASSSWASGGAVRETQYF. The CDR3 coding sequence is TGTGCCAGCAGCTCCTGGGCTAGCGGGGGGGCCGTACGAGAGACCCAGTACTTC.